The 8 T cell receptor beta chains below come from one sample, sequenced in a study of T cells expressing NK-cell markers. TCRdb reprocessed the 5' RACE reads, with one entry per CDR3 protein and no DNA. The repertoire table contains almost 450,000 distinct CDR3 sequences. The sequencing input was blood T cells: a sorted CD56 or NKG2C T cell subset, CD4+ or CD8+ T cells, or bulk PBMC T cells (not recorded which). These receptors all stem from a woman between 18 and 75 years old in good health.

The V call is TRBV16, the J call TRBJ1-3. CDR1 and CDR2 from the germline V gene are KGHSY and FQNENV. The length of the CDR3 is 17 residues. The CDR3 reads CASSRGHQPDSGNTIYF.

The V gene is TRBV18, the J gene TRBJ2-5. The CDR3 spans 14 residues. The V gene's germline CDR1 is KGHSH and CDR2 LQKENI. The CDR3: CASSPAAPQETQYF.

The chain joins TRBV4-3 to TRBJ1-1; the TRBD1 assignment by TCRdb is unverifiable without DNA. CDR3 size: 16 residues. Germline-derived CDR1 and CDR2 are LGHNA and YSLEER. CDR3 region: CASSPAGIGGGTEAFF.

This sequence joins TRBV18 and TRBJ1-1. CDR1 is KGHSH, CDR2 LQKENI, per germline. This CDR3 contains 15 residues. This chain's CDR3 is CASSPTTGSNTEAFF.

V usage is TRBV4-2 and J usage is TRBJ2-3; the TCRdb D gene call, TRBD2, has no DNA to confirm it. This CDR3 has 15 amino acids. Germline V gene lookup returns CDR1 LGHNA and CDR2 YNFKEQ. CDR3 sequence reads: CASSQEGGSGDTQYF.

The J gene is TRBJ2-2, the V gene TRBV3-1; TCRdb calls TRBD1, which cannot be checked without DNA. Germline values: CDR1 LGHDT, CDR2 YNNKEL (reference sequence). The CDR3 totals 14 residues. The CDR3 region is CASRWGRPTGELFF.

The chain couples TRBV14 to TRBJ2-5. Germline CDR1 is SGHDN and CDR2 is FVKESK. This CDR3 comprises 13 residues. This CDR3 reads CASSQDGVETQYF.

V gene TRBV7-8 combines with J gene TRBJ1-5; TCRdb selects TRBD1, and the lack of DNA leaves this call unchecked. Germline V gene lookup returns CDR1 SGHVS and CDR2 FQNEAQ. This CDR3 has 14 residues. The CDR3 is CASSADRGGQPQHF.